Listed below are T cell receptor beta chains from one sample, sequenced in a study of blood T cell repertoires in COVID-19. Repertoires were generated with immunoSEQ multiplex PCR, while TCRdb's copy carries only in-frame clones and drops some. The table lists roughly 450,000 clones, 90% of them singletons. What was sequenced was PBMCs or T cells enriched from blood (not recorded which). Every receptor here comes from a man aged 18 to 30 who had recovered from COVID-19. Each CDR3 is given with its conserved first and last residue. A D gene is named only where the DNA matches it firmly. Clone sizes are given selectively: once, few, many, or a class where the clone is expanded.

TRBV27	.	few	TRBJ2-1	TGTGCCAGCAGTTTATCGTCAGTGCATGAGCAGTTCTTC	CASSLSSVHEQFF
TRBV5-1	TRBD1	.	TRBJ2-5	TGCGCCAGCAGCTTGTGGGGGACAGGGAGTTCGGAGGAGACCCAGTACTTC	CASSLWGTGSSEETQYF
TRBV5-1	.	.	TRBJ2-3	TGCGCCAGCAGCTTGGTGGGGCAGACCACAGATACGCAGTATTTT	CASSLVGQTTDTQYF
TRBV11-1	TRBD1	once	TRBJ1-1	TGTGCCAGCAGCCCGGACAGGGGGCAAGGTGAAGCTTTCTTT	CASSPDRGQGEAFF
TRBV7-8	.	.	TRBJ1-5	TGTGCCAGCAGCTTAGATTCGGGGGGTCAGCCCCAGCATTTT	CASSLDSGGQPQHF
TRBV25-1	.	.	TRBJ1-1	TGTGCCAGCAGTGAATACCAGGCCCCGAACACTGAAGCTTTCTTT	CASSEYQAPNTEAFF
TRBV11-3	TRBD1	.	TRBJ2-5	TGTGCCAGCAGCTTAGGCACGACTACCAGGACAGGGGAAGAGACCCAGTACTTC	CASSLGTTTRTGEETQYF
TRBV30	TRBD1	.	TRBJ1-4	TGTGCCTGGGGGCTCCGGACAGGGCAGAATGAAAAACTGTTTTTT	CAWGLRTGQNEKLFF
TRBV6-5	.	once	TRBJ1-4	TGTGCCAGCAGCCTCGGGACAATAGGGGAAAAACTGTTTTTT	CASSLGTIGEKLFF
TRBV3-1/TRBV3-2	TRBD1	.	TRBJ1-2	TGTGCCAGCAGCCCTGACAGGGGCCACTATGGCTACACCTTC	CASSPDRGHYGYTF
TRBV3-1/TRBV3-2	TRBD1	.	TRBJ1-4	TGTGCCAGCAGCCTCGGACAGGGACGGGAAAAACTGTTTTTT	CASSLGQGREKLFF
TRBV7-9	.	.	TRBJ2-5	TGTGCCAGCAGCTTAGCGGAGCGGGTTGGGGCCCAGTACTTC	CASSLAERVGAQYF
TRBV3-1/TRBV3-2	.	.	TRBJ1-4	TGTGCCAGCAGCTATCGATTGGCAAAACTGTTTTTT	CASSYRLAKLFF
TRBV6-2/TRBV6-3	TRBD2	.	TRBJ2-5	TGTGCCAGCAGTTACGATCCTTTCAGGACTAGCGGGAGAGGGGAGACCCAGTACTTC	CASSYDPFRTSGRGETQYF
TRBV5-4	.	once	TRBJ1-1	TGTGCCAGCAGCTTGAGCGGTCGTGGGAACACTGAAGCTTTCTTT	CASSLSGRGNTEAFF
TRBV19	.	.	TRBJ1-1	TGTGCCAGTAGTATAGCCTCGGGCACTGAAGCTTTCTTT	CASSIASGTEAFF
TRBV6-6	TRBD1	.	TRBJ1-1	TGTGCCAGCTCCCGGGACAGGGATTCTGAAGCTTTCTTT	CASSRDRDSEAFF
TRBV5-1	TRBD2	.	TRBJ2-5	TGCGCCAGCAGGTTTGGGGGAGGGCCGACAGAGACCCAGTACTTC	CASRFGGGPTETQYF
TRBV28	TRBD1	.	TRBJ2-1	TGTGCCAGCAGTCCAAAAATCGGGACAGATTACAATGAGCAGTTCTTC	CASSPKIGTDYNEQFF
TRBV3-1/TRBV3-2	.	.	TRBJ1-3	TGTGCCAGCAGCCCCCGCCTAGGTAACTCTGGAAACACCATATATTTT	CASSPRLGNSGNTIYF
TRBV19	.	.	TRBJ2-5	TGTGCCAGTAGTATCGTAGGTAGCGGCGAGACCCAGTACTTC	CASSIVGSGETQYF
TRBV4-1	TRBD1	once	TRBJ1-4	TGCGCCAGCAGCGAGGGGGCTAGATCTAATGAAAAACTGTTTTTT	CASSEGARSNEKLFF
TRBV24-1	.	once	TRBJ2-5	TGTGCCACCGGCGGCACTGGGGCAGAGACCCAGTACTTC	CATGGTGAETQYF
TRBV5-6	TRBD1	.	TRBJ1-2	TGTGCCAGCAGCTTGGGACAGGGCATTGGTGGCTACACCTTC	CASSLGQGIGGYTF
TRBV7-2	TRBD1	.	TRBJ1-2	TGTGCCAGCAGCTTAGTGACAGGGAATGGCTACACCTTC	CASSLVTGNGYTF
TRBV29-1	TRBD1	.	TRBJ2-7	TGCAGCGTTCAGACAGGGGTTTACGAGCAGTACTTC	CSVQTGVYEQYF
TRBV30	.	.	TRBJ2-1	TGTGCCTGGAGTGATTGGGAGCAGCAGTTCTTC	CAWSDWEQQFF
TRBV24-1	.	.	TRBJ2-5	TGTGCCACCAGTGAAGGAGGGCGGTGGGAGACCCAGTACTTC	CATSEGGRWETQYF
TRBV5-1	.	.	TRBJ1-2	TGCGCCAGCAGCTCAATAGATGGCTATGGCTACACCTTC	CASSSIDGYGYTF
TRBV5-6	.	once	TRBJ2-4	TGTGCCAGCAGCAACGAGGCGCCTACTGGGAACATTCAGTACTTC	CASSNEAPTGNIQYF
TRBV28	.	.	TRBJ1-2	TGTGCCAGCTTGCTTCGAGCTAACTATGGCTACACCTTC	CASLLRANYGYTF
TRBV5-8	TRBD2	once	TRBJ2-2	TGTGCCAGCAGCTTGGCCGGGGAGCGGGACAACACCGGGGAGCTGTTTTTT	CASSLAGERDNTGELFF
TRBV29-1	.	.	TRBJ1-2	TGCAGCGCGGGACCCCTAGGGAAGCGGGGCTACACCTTC	CSAGPLGKRGYTF
TRBV11-3	.	.	TRBJ1-1	TGTGCCAGCAGCTTTTCAGGGTTGGAGTACACTGAAGCTTTCTTT	CASSFSGLEYTEAFF
TRBV7-8	TRBD1	.	TRBJ1-1	TGTGCCAGCAGCTTAGCGCCGGACAGGGAGGTAGCAGCTTTCTTT	CASSLAPDREVAAFF
TRBV3-1/TRBV3-2	.	.	TRBJ1-4	TGTGCCAGCAGCCAAGAACAGGGCACGCTAGCCCGCGAAAAACTGTTTTTT	CASSQEQGTLAREKLFF
TRBV2	.	.	TRBJ1-2	TGTGCCAGCAGTTTCAGAAGCTATGGCTACACCTTC	CASSFRSYGYTF
TRBV19	.	.	TRBJ1-5	TGTGCCAGTAGCGAAGTCAGGGGTATGCATCAGCCCCAGCATTTT	CASSEVRGMHQPQHF
TRBV30	.	once	TRBJ2-1	TGTGCCTGGAGTGTACTGGAGGGGGGGCCTGAAAATGAGCAGTTCTTC	CAWSVLEGGPENEQFF
TRBV7-3	.	.	TRBJ1-1	TGTGCCAGCAGCCTGACAGATTTGAACACTGAAGCTTTCTTT	CASSLTDLNTEAFF
TRBV7-8	.	.	TRBJ2-2	TGTGCCAGCAGCCCCCGGGAAAAGAGGAACACCGGGGAGCTGTTTTTT	CASSPREKRNTGELFF
TRBV28	.	.	TRBJ1-2	TGTGCCAGCGGCGCAGAGGAGGATGGCTACACCTTC	CASGAEEDGYTF
TRBV5-5	TRBD1	.	TRBJ1-1	TGTGCCAGCAGACCCGACAGGGGAACGGCTTTCTTT	CASRPDRGTAFF
TRBV24-1	TRBD1	.	TRBJ2-1	TGTGCCCCCGAAACCCCCGGGACAGAAATCAATGAGCAGTTCTTC	CAPETPGTEINEQFF
TRBV28	.	.	TRBJ1-2	TGTGCCAGCAGTTGGAGGGGTGGCTACACCTTC	CASSWRGGYTF
TRBV7-3	TRBD1	.	TRBJ1-2	TGTGCCAGCAGCCCAAAACCGGGACAGGGGGCGGATGGCTACACCTTC	CASSPKPGQGADGYTF
TRBV5-1	.	once	TRBJ2-2	TGCGCCAGCAGCGAGACTAGTTCCCCCGGGGAGCTGTTTTTT	CASSETSSPGELFF